This record looks at one T cell receptor (beta chain) sequence and its context. These data originate in a study of blood T cell repertoires in COVID-19. The assay was immunoSEQ multiplex PCR, and TCRdb's table has in-frame clones only and misses some. Here the sample spans about 350,000 clones, about 86% being singletons. With V trimmed by 8 bases and J by 4 bases, 3 bases remained unmatched. CDR3 length equals 13 residues. Germline lookup yields CDR1 MNHEY and CDR2 SVGAGI. The material sequenced was peripheral blood. The sequence derives from a woman aged 55-69 years with COVID-19, enrolled during active disease. This chain links TRBV6-5 with TRBJ2-1, with TRBD2 matching over 9 bases. The CDR3 loop is CASRAGGYNEQFF. CDR3 sequence (DNA): TGTGCCAGCCGCGCGGGGGGGTACAATGAGCAGTTCTTC.